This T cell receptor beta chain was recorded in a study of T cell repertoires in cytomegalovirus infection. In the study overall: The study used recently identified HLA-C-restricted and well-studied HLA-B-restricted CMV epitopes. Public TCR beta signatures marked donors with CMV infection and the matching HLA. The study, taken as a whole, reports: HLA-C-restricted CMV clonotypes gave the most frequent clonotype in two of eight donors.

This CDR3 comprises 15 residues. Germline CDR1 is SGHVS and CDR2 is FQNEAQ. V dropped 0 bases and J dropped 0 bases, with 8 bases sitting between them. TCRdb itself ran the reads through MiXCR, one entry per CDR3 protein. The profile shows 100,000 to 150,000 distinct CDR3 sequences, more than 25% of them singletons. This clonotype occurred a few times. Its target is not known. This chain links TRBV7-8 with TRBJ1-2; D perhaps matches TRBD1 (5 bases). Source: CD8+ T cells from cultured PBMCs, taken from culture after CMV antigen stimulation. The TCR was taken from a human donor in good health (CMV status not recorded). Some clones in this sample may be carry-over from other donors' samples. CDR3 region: CASSLAGAANYGYTF. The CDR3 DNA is TGTGCCAGCAGCTTAGCCGGGGCAGCTAACTATGGCTACACCTTC.